This TCR beta chain is from a study of OX40 agonist ivuxolimab in advanced cancers. Study details: At about 82% male, the cohort had a mean age of 60 years, ranging from about 20 to 79. A history of anti-PD-1, anti-PD-L1 or anti-CTLA-4 therapy was acceptable, and over 30% had some. Findings of the study overall: By week 6 at 0.1 to 3.0 mg/kg, blood CD4+ and CD8+ T cells had expanded clonally.

TCRdb's copy holds only in-frame clones and misses some; the assay was immunoSEQ multiplex PCR. The table has approximately 100,000 clones, roughly 80% seen once. The CDR3 loop spans 13 amino acids. Germline V gene sequence: CDR1 SGHTA, CDR2 FQGNSA. The V end was cut by 4 bases, the J end by 5 bases, with 8 bases between. Concerning this clone: Antigen unknown. Different DNA sequences within this sample yield the same CDR3.

The sequencing used CD4+ or CD8+ T cells sorted from blood, collected in a trial of the OX40 agonist ivuxolimab. The gene calls are TRBV7-2 and TRBJ2-2; D ambiguous. The TCR sequence derives from an adult with an advanced solid tumor such as melanoma, head and neck, liver or kidney cancer. The CDR3 protein is CASSSLGTGELFF. CDR3 in DNA: TGTGCCAGCAGCTCCTTGGGTACCGGGGAGCTGTTTTTT.